The rows below give T cell receptor beta chains drawn from one sample of a study of blood T cell repertoires in COVID-19. The method was immunoSEQ multiplex PCR; TCRdb's version includes in-frame clones alone and lacks a portion of them. This table has roughly 180,000 clones, 81% appearing once. The sequencing input was peripheral blood. These receptor sequences come from a woman aged 40 to 55 with COVID-19, enrolled during active disease. CDR3s leave out the opening cysteine and the closing phenylalanine or tryptophan.

v_gene,len,j_gene,CDR3aa
TRBV7-6,12,TRBJ2-5,ASSPGTGEETQY
TRBV29-1,11,TRBJ1-1,SVVSILNTEAF
TRBV7-6,12,TRBJ2-2,ASSLAGGTGELF
TRBV9,15,TRBJ2-1,ASSVGFSGSSYNEQF
TRBV6-1,12,TRBJ2-5,ASSERTGKETQY
TRBV28,12,TRBJ2-1,ATSGSGARGEQF
TRBV7-9,11,TRBJ1-2,ASSQGQGYGYT
TRBV18,13,TRBJ1-1,ASSPGAGVNTEAF
TRBV10-3,14,TRBJ1-2,AISESVLIATYGYT
TRBV5-4,11,TRBJ2-3,ASLRGGTDTQY
TRBV19,12,TRBJ2-1,ASSLAGVYNEQF
TRBV2,11,TRBJ2-5,ASGGRLSETQY
TRBV5-1,12,TRBJ2-3,ASSLQVTTDTQY
TRBV14,14,TRBJ2-3,ASSQALRHTTDTQY
TRBV5-4,14,TRBJ2-5,ASSSRGAREVETQY
TRBV9,16,TRBJ1-2,ASSAHTTGTGEMSGYT
TRBV7-2,12,TRBJ1-2,ASSLEAGGYGYT
TRBV28,13,TRBJ2-4,ASTPTRTRGNIQY
TRBV11-2,13,TRBJ2-5,ASSSRPSEGETQY
TRBV24-1,14,TRBJ2-3,ATSDASAHRTDTQY
TRBV19,14,TRBJ1-6,ASSMGQSSYNSPLH
TRBV12-3/TRBV12-4,11,TRBJ1-4,ASSLGDREKLF
TRBV6-5,13,TRBJ1-1,ASSYSNIGVAEAF
TRBV10-3,13,TRBJ2-1,ATLHSGSSYNEQF
TRBV6-5,13,TRBJ1-2,ASSYLRQGNAGYT
TRBV9,13,TRBJ2-7,ASSPTRASGSEQY
TRBV5-8,13,TRBJ2-5,ASSSPPDRQETQY
TRBV5-3,11,TRBJ2-1,ARRRGGYNEQF
TRBV5-1,14,TRBJ1-4,ASSLAPFAGDEKLF